A selection of T cell receptor beta chains follows, all from one sample in a study of cytomegalovirus exposure and HLA in healthy donors. TCRdb's copy holds only in-frame clones and misses some; the assay was immunoSEQ multiplex PCR. The sample lists roughly 89,000 clones, 80% to 90% occurring once. Sequencing input: PBMCs. These receptors were obtained from a woman under 40 in good health and CMV-seronegative. Each CDR3 is given with its conserved first and last residue. Fields, in order: V gene, J gene, D gene, clone size, CDR3 protein, CDR3 DNA. A D gene is named only where the DNA matches it firmly. Clone size is stated in some rows and not others, as once, few, many or a class when expanded.

TRBV5-1,TRBJ2-1,-,-,CASCLSPGSKQFF,TGCGCCAGCTGCCTATCCCCGGGGAGCAAGCAGTTCTTC
TRBV20-1,TRBJ2-1,-,once,CSAREYEQFF,TGCAGTGCCCGGGAGTATGAGCAGTTCTTC
TRBV5-1,TRBJ2-7,-,few,CASSSSRSGGPRNEQYF,TGCGCCAGCAGCTCATCGCGCTCAGGAGGCCCCCGAAACGAGCAGTACTTC
TRBV10-3,TRBJ2-7,TRBD2,few,CAIRTHSGEEQYF,TGTGCCATCAGAACCCATAGCGGGGAGGAGCAGTACTTC
TRBV9,TRBJ2-2,TRBD2,-,CASSGGSGLAGGTGELFF,TGTGCCAGCAGCGGAGGCTCGGGACTAGCGGGAGGAACCGGGGAGCTGTTTTTT
TRBV19,TRBJ1-5,-,-,CASSIIPGVSNQPQHF,TGTGCCAGTAGTATAATCCCAGGGGTCAGCAATCAGCCCCAGCATTTT
TRBV10-3,TRBJ2-5,TRBD1,-,CAIRSPDREWETQYF,TGTGCCATCAGGAGCCCCGACAGGGAGTGGGAGACCCAGTACTTC
TRBV5-1,TRBJ2-7,TRBD1,-,CASSRPSGQIYEQYF,TGCGCCAGCAGCAGACCATCGGGACAGATCTACGAGCAGTACTTC
TRBV29-1,TRBJ2-7,-,-,CSVAVSYEQYF,TGCAGCGTTGCCGTCTCCTACGAGCAGTACTTC
TRBV11-2,TRBJ1-6,-,-,CASRQGSSYNSPLHF,TGTGCCAGCAGACAGGGTAGCTCCTATAATTCACCCCTCCACTTT
TRBV5-6,TRBJ1-1,-,-,CASSLARGEAFF,TGTGCCAGCAGCTTGGCAAGGGGTGAAGCTTTCTTT
TRBV7-3,TRBJ1-2,-,once,CASSLSGGGGYTF,TGTGCCAGCAGCTTGTCGGGTGGGGGCGGCTACACCTTC
TRBV4-1,TRBJ1-1,-,-,CASSQVRVGTEAFF,TGCGCCAGCAGCCAAGTCAGGGTGGGCACTGAAGCTTTCTTT
TRBV9,TRBJ1-1,-,-,CASSVGAGGGRNTEAFF,TGTGCCAGCAGCGTAGGCGCAGGCGGGGGTCGGAACACTGAAGCTTTCTTT
TRBV28,TRBJ1-1,-,-,CASSITGTGAFF,TGTGCCAGCAGTATAACAGGGACGGGAGCTTTCTTT
TRBV9,TRBJ1-1,-,-,CASSVLGEGNTEAFF,TGTGCCAGCAGCGTACTGGGAGAGGGGAACACTGAAGCTTTCTTT
TRBV7-9,TRBJ2-1,-,-,CSSSPVGSHNEQFF,TGTTCCAGCAGCCCCGTTGGTAGTCACAATGAGCAGTTCTTC
TRBV9,TRBJ2-7,-,-,CASSVGDYQNEQYF,TGTGCCAGCAGCGTAGGAGACTACCAGAATGAGCAGTACTTC
TRBV7-2,TRBJ2-1,TRBD1,few,CASSLTGTGGYNEQFF,TGTGCCAGCAGCTTAACAGGGACAGGGGGTTACAATGAGCAGTTCTTC
TRBV5-4,TRBJ2-2,TRBD2,-,CASSGTSGTGELFF,TGTGCCAGCAGCGGGACTAGCGGCACCGGGGAGCTGTTTTTT
TRBV18,TRBJ1-6,TRBD1,-,CASSPLGTGNSPLHF,TGTGCCAGCTCACCCCTAGGGACAGGGAATTCACCCCTCCACTTT
TRBV28,TRBJ2-1,TRBD1,-,CASSRARDRTYNEQFF,TGTGCCAGCAGTCGCGCCCGGGACAGGACCTACAATGAGCAGTTCTTC
TRBV4-2,TRBJ2-7,TRBD2,once,CASSQDTSGKTYEQYF,TGTGCCAGCAGCCAAGACACTAGCGGGAAGACCTACGAGCAGTACTTC
TRBV30,TRBJ2-1,-,-,CASFSGNEQFF,TGTGCCTCTTTTAGCGGAAATGAGCAGTTCTTC
TRBV7-2,TRBJ2-3,-,-,CASSSQPRDTQYF,TGTGCCAGCAGCTCCCAACCCCGGGATACGCAGTATTTT
TRBV15,TRBJ2-7,TRBD1,-,CATSSPGQTYEQYF,TGTGCCACCAGCAGCCCGGGACAGACCTACGAGCAGTACTTC
TRBV5-4,TRBJ2-1,TRBD2,-,CASSSGLAGVAEQFF,TGTGCCAGCAGCTCGGGACTAGCGGGAGTCGCTGAGCAGTTCTTC
TRBV28,TRBJ2-1,TRBD2,-,CASSLLAGIYNEQFF,TGTGCCAGCAGTTTATTAGCGGGGATCTACAATGAGCAGTTCTTC
TRBV28,TRBJ1-5,-,-,CASSSQGRSNQPQHF,TGTGCCAGCAGTTCCCAGGGGCGAAGCAATCAGCCCCAGCATTTT
TRBV28,TRBJ2-3,-,-,CASSLGGSSDTQYF,TGTGCCAGCAGTCTAGGGGGATCGTCAGATACGCAGTATTTT
TRBV27,TRBJ2-7,TRBD2,-,CASSFIAGGLEQYF,TGTGCCAGCAGTTTTATAGCGGGAGGTCTCGAGCAGTACTTC
TRBV11-2,TRBJ2-1,-,-,CASSFVTEPDNEQFF,TGTGCCAGCAGCTTCGTAACAGAGCCAGACAATGAGCAGTTCTTC
TRBV5-1,TRBJ2-2,-,-,CASSLAGPRLTGELFF,TGCGCCAGCAGCCTCGCGGGACCCAGACTAACCGGGGAGCTGTTTTTT
TRBV9,TRBJ2-7,-,-,CASSVATGTSYEQYF,TGTGCCAGCAGCGTAGCTACGGGAACATCCTACGAGCAGTACTTC
TRBV4-3,TRBJ2-1,TRBD1,-,CASSLDRGDYNEQFF,TGCGCCAGCAGCCTGGACAGGGGCGACTACAATGAGCAGTTCTTC
TRBV6-1,TRBJ2-7,-,-,CASSAIEDSSSEQYF,TGTGCCAGCAGTGCCATCGAGGATTCCTCCTCCGAGCAGTACTTC
TRBV5-8,TRBJ1-5,-,few,CASTGGQPYSNQPQHF,TGTGCCAGCACGGGAGGACAGCCATATAGCAATCAGCCCCAGCATTTT
TRBV7-9,TRBJ2-5,-,-,CASSRLKRTVQETQYF,TGTGCCAGCAGCCGTCTGAAAAGGACAGTCCAAGAGACCCAGTACTTC
TRBV11-3,TRBJ2-7,TRBD1,-,CASSPGQGRYEQYF,TGTGCCAGCAGCCCAGGACAGGGACGGTACGAGCAGTACTTC
TRBV28,TRBJ1-5,TRBD1,-,CASSLIGGGQGGLDQPQHF,TGTGCCAGCAGTTTAATTGGGGGGGGACAGGGAGGTTTGGATCAGCCCCAGCATTTT
TRBV4-1,TRBJ2-1,TRBD2,-,CASSQDPGGAQDNEQFF,TGCGCCAGCAGCCAAGATCCGGGGGGGGCGCAGGACAATGAGCAGTTCTTC
TRBV7-7,TRBJ2-5,TRBD1,-,CASSLNRGQETQYF,TGTGCTAGCAGCTTAAACAGGGGGCAAGAGACCCAGTACTTC
TRBV6-5,TRBJ2-1,TRBD2,-,CASRRRGGRYNEQFF,TGTGCCAGCAGGCGCAGGGGCGGGAGGTACAATGAGCAGTTCTTC
TRBV5-1,TRBJ2-7,-,-,CASSPEGTTFYEQYF,TGCGCCAGCAGCCCCGAGGGAACCACCTTCTACGAGCAGTACTTC
TRBV29-1,TRBJ2-1,-,-,CSVEDHRVYNEQFF,TGCAGCGTTGAAGATCACAGGGTCTACAATGAGCAGTTCTTC
TRBV5-1,TRBJ2-5,-,-,CASTNWGVRETQYF,TGCGCCAGCACCAACTGGGGGGTAAGAGAGACCCAGTACTTC
TRBV18,TRBJ1-1,-,-,CASSPGRGTEAFF,TGTGCCAGCTCACCGGGGCGGGGTACTGAAGCTTTCTTT
TRBV19,TRBJ2-1,TRBD2,-,CASSGALAGVGDEQFF,TGTGCCAGTAGTGGCGCGCTAGCGGGAGTCGGGGATGAGCAGTTCTTC
TRBV14,TRBJ2-7,TRBD2,-,CASSQDRSGLARYEQYF,TGTGCCAGCAGCCAGGACCGATCAGGACTAGCGCGATACGAGCAGTACTTC
TRBV5-4,TRBJ2-7,TRBD2,few,CASSFRLAGDLDEQYF,TGTGCCAGCAGCTTTCGACTAGCGGGAGATCTCGACGAGCAGTACTTC